The 26 T cell receptor beta chains reported below all come from one sample, sequenced in a study of cytomegalovirus exposure and HLA in healthy donors. This PCR relied on a set of 60 Vbeta primers and 13 Jbeta primers. Data came from immunoSEQ multiplex PCR; TCRdb stores just in-frame clones and leaves some out. Found here are 90,000 to 100,000 clones, less than 85% of them singletons; the top ten hold about 1.8%. Sequencing was carried out using PBMCs. All receptors come from a male donor in good health and CMV-seronegative.

This chain uses TRBV4-1 with TRBJ2-7; a possible D gene is TRBD1 (6 bases). Per the germline V gene, CDR1 is MGHRA and CDR2 is YSYEKL. The V gene lost 0 bases and the J gene lost 3 bases, with 9 bases spanning the gap. CDR3 length: 14 residues. The CDR3 is CASSQDARGYEQYF. DNA for the CDR3: TGCGCCAGCAGCCAAGATGCCAGGGGCTACGAGCAGTACTTC.

In its sample, this clone was seen once. V gene TRBV7-8 combines with J gene TRBJ1-5; D might be TRBD1 (5 bases). The CDR3 covers 18 residues. Trimming stripped 2 bases from V and 5 bases from J, with 22 bases between. Germline lookup yields CDR1 SGHVS and CDR2 FQNEAQ. CDR3 nucleotide sequence: TGTGCCAGCAGCTTATTCCACTTAATATCTGGGGGGTATCAGCCCCAGCATTTT. Residues: CASSLFHLISGGYQPQHF.

The CDR3 DNA reads as TGTGCCAGCAGCAAATGCTCCGACAAAGGAGGGAACACTGAAGCTTTCTTT. Amino acid sequence: CASSKCSDKGGNTEAFF. The chain has TRBV21-1 and TRBJ1-1. TRBV21-1 is listed as a pseudogene. The CDR3 is 17 residues long.

The sample holds a few counts of this clone. V and J are TRBV12-1 and TRBJ2-6; the D call of TRBD1 is as the table states it, not checked on the DNA. TRBV12-1 is labeled a pseudogene. The CDR3 covers 17 residues. CDR3 amino acids: CASSFGAGGYGANVLTF. CDR3 in DNA: TGTGCCAGCAGCTTTGGGGCAGGTGGCTATGGGGCCAACGTCCTGACTTTC.

V is TRBV11-3 and J is TRBJ1-1, with D hard to call. The CDR3 is 20 amino acids. Germline-derived CDR1 and CDR2 are SGHNT and YENEEA. Trimming pared 0 bases from V and 1 base from J, leaving 24 bases between. This CDR3 reads CASSLDHGFKPVSENTEAFF. CDR3 nucleotides: TGTGCCAGCAGCTTAGATCACGGGTTTAAGCCCGTCAGTGAGAACACTGAAGCTTTCTTT. The complete variable domain, with remaining parts taken from reference TRBV11-3 and TRBJ1-1, reads EAGVVQSPRYKIIEKKQPVAFWCNPISGHNTLYWYLQNLGQGPELLIRYENEEAVDDSQLPKDRFSAERLKGVDSTLKIQPAELGDSAVYLCASSLDHGFKPVSENTEAFFGQGTRLTVV.

Only a few counts were recorded for this clone. This chain links TRBV15 with TRBJ2-7, with 7 positions matching TRBD2. Unmatched junction bases numbered 7, after V lost 0 bases and J lost 5 bases. This CDR3 is 15 amino acids long. Per the germline V gene, CDR1 is LNHNV and CDR2 is YYDKDF (reference sequence). The CDR3 bases are TGTGCCACCAGCAGAGATGCTGGGGAGGGCAACGAGCAGTACTTC. As protein: CATSRDAGEGNEQYF.

The V gene is TRBV5-8, the J gene TRBJ1-2; D might be TRBD1 (5 bases). V was clipped by 4 bases and J by 4 bases, with 17 bases between them. The CDR3 runs to 15 residues. Germline CDR1 and CDR2: SGHTS and YDEGEE. The CDR3 DNA is TGTGCCAGCAGCCCGGGGGGAGGATTAGGCTATGGCTACACCTTC. Protein product: CASSPGGGLGYGYTF.

This clone was observed a few times. The V gene is TRBV5-4, the J gene TRBJ2-2; D is possibly TRBD1 (5 bases). The V and J ends lost 4 bases and 9 bases respectively, with 10 bases between them. This CDR3 comprises 12 residues. The germline gives CDR1 SGHNT, CDR2 YYREEE (reference sequence). The CDR3 reads CASSPWGRELFF. In DNA form, the CDR3 reads TGTGCCAGCAGCCCCTGGGGCCGGGAGCTGTTTTTT.

The V gene is TRBV5-5, the J gene TRBJ1-2; D gene unclear. Trimming cost V 4 bases and J 6 bases, with 16 bases left between them. The germline V gene has CDR1 SGHKS and CDR2 YYEKEE (reference sequence). The CDR3 loop spans 14 amino acids. CDR3 region: CASSHSDGGDGYTF. CDR3 in DNA: TGTGCCAGCAGCCACAGCGACGGAGGAGATGGCTACACCTTC.

The chain joins TRBV9 to TRBJ2-7, with 8 bases matching TRBD1. Unmatched junction bases numbered 7, after V lost 0 bases and J lost 2 bases. Germline V gives CDR1 SGDLS, CDR2 YYNGEE. The CDR3 is 16 residues long. The CDR3 nucleotides read TGTGCCAGCAGCGTAGGGCCGGGACAGGAGGCCTACGAGCAGTACTTC. Its translation: CASSVGPGQEAYEQYF. The full variable domain, completed using reference TRBV9 and TRBJ2-7, is DSGVTQTPKHLITATGQRVTLRCSPRSGDLSVYWYQQSLDQGLQFLIQYYNGEERAKGNILERFSAQQFPDLHSELNLSSLELGDSALYFCASSVGPGQEAYEQYFGPGTRLTVT.

In this sample, this clone turned up a few times. The CDR3 spells CASSLHGGDTEAFF. Written as DNA, the CDR3 is TGTGCCAGCAGCTTACACGGAGGTGACACTGAAGCTTTCTTT. The V and J genes are TRBV5-4 and TRBJ1-1; D is unresolved. V was cut by 2 bases and J by 3 bases, with 11 bases left in between. Germline V gene sequence: CDR1 SGHNT, CDR2 YYREEE (reference sequence). The CDR3 consists of 14 residues.

In its sample, this clone was seen a few times. CDR3 sequence reads: CASRNRGQEEKLFF. Here the CDR3 DNA reads TGTGCCAGCAGAAACAGGGGGCAGGAAGAAAAACTGTTTTTT. The rearrangement uses TRBV6-1 and TRBJ1-4, with 9 bases identical to TRBD1. Losses at the gene ends were 6 bases for V and 8 bases for J; bases not matched to a gene: 7. The CDR3 contains 14 residues. CDR1 is MNHNS, CDR2 SASEGT, per germline.

The chain couples TRBV9 to TRBJ1-1; 11 nucleotides line up with TRBD1. V lost 4 bases to trimming and J lost 0 bases; unmatched junction nucleotides: 8. The CDR3 runs 17 residues. Germline loops: CDR1 SGDLS, CDR2 YYNGEE. The CDR3 nucleotides read TGTGCCAGCAGCCTACTAGGACAGGGGGCAGTGAACACTGAAGCTTTCTTT. Its translation: CASSLLGQGAVNTEAFF.

The rearrangement uses TRBV30 and TRBJ1-5, with 7 nucleotides matching TRBD1. The junction had 14 bases not matched to a gene; V was cut back by 1 base and J by 11 bases. The length of the CDR3 is 15 residues. CDR1 is GTSNPN and CDR2 is SVGIG in the germline V gene (reference sequence). This CDR3 reads CAWSGQPGTAASQHF. The CDR3 DNA reads TGTGCCTGGAGTGGCCAGCCCGGGACAGCCGCGTCCCAGCATTTT.

Here the CDR3 DNA reads TGTGCCAGCAGCTTGCATCAGGCAGTAAACACCATATATTTT. Protein product: CASSLHQAVNTIYF. The genes are TRBV5-6 and TRBJ1-3; no reliable D call. The V gene lost 1 base and the J gene lost 6 bases, with 11 bases spanning the gap. Germline-derived CDR1 and CDR2 are SGHDT and YYEEEE. This CDR3 has 14 residues.

The table lists this clone with a few counts. The gene calls are TRBV25-1 and TRBJ2-2, with a possible D match to TRBD2 (6 bases). Trimming removed 6 bases at V and 3 bases at J, with 11 bases between. This CDR3 has 14 residues. Per germline, CDR1 MGHDK and CDR2 SYGVNS. Here the CDR3 DNA reads TGTGCCAGCAGAGAGGGAGGTGACACCGGGGAGCTGTTTTTT. It yields the protein CASREGGDTGELFF.

This clone was seen more than once but under ten times. This rearrangement joins TRBV7-9 to TRBJ2-1; 10 nucleotides match TRBD2. CDR3 length: 16 amino acids. The germline CDR1 and CDR2 sequences are SEHNR and FQNEAQ (reference sequence). The trim removed 2 bases at V and 5 bases at J, leaving 6 bases unmatched. This chain's CDR3 is CASSLKLAGFNNEQFF. CDR3 nucleotides: TGTGCCAGCAGCTTAAAACTAGCGGGGTTTAACAATGAGCAGTTCTTC.

This rearrangement joins TRBV7-8 to TRBJ1-4; TRBD1 matches at 7 bases. Per germline, CDR1 SGHVS and CDR2 FQNEAQ. The V segment lost 3 bases and the J segment 5 bases; nucleotides outside the gene matches: 3. CDR3 length: 14 residues. The CDR3 loop is CASSFRDRNEKLFF. The CDR3 nucleotides read TGTGCCAGCAGCTTCCGGGACAGAAATGAAAAACTGTTTTTT.

J is TRBJ2-7 and V is TRBV30; TRBD2 matches 10 bases. The junction had 6 bases not matched to a gene; V was cut back by 3 bases and J by 4 bases. The germline gives CDR1 GTSNPN, CDR2 SVGIG (reference sequence). The CDR3 covers 14 residues. For the CDR3, the DNA is TGTGCCTGGAGCCTGGGACTAGCGAATTACGAGCAGTACTTC. Protein: CAWSLGLANYEQYF.

The V gene is TRBV7-8, the J gene TRBJ2-1, with TRBD1 as a possible D gene (5 bases). Trimming shortened V by 1 base and J by 7 bases, and 11 bases separated the two germline ends. The CDR3 runs to 14 residues. Germline V lookup: CDR1 SGHVS, CDR2 FQNEAQ. CDR3 sequence (DNA): TGTGCCAGCAGCTTAGGACAGCTCGGGAATGAGCAGTTCTTC. Amino acids: CASSLGQLGNEQFF.

This chain links TRBV2 with TRBJ2-3; the D gene is possibly TRBD2 (6 bases). The CDR3 length is 13 residues. Germline assignment: CDR1 SNHLY and CDR2 FYNNEI. V lost 7 bases, J lost 6 bases, and 14 bases lay in between. DNA for the CDR3: TGTGCCAGCAAGAAGGAGGGATTGGATACGCAGTATTTT. This encodes CASKKEGLDTQYF.

The rearrangement uses TRBV7-2 and TRBJ2-5; weak D call: TRBD2 (5 bases). CDR1 is SGHTA and CDR2 is FQGNSA in the germline V gene. The ends were cut back, 5 bases at V and 5 bases at J, with 18 bases in the middle. The CDR3 runs to 15 residues. The chain's CDR3 is CASSPGNRAWETQYF. The CDR3 bases are TGTGCCAGCAGCCCGGGGAATCGAGCTTGGGAGACCCAGTACTTC. Drawing the rest from reference TRBV7-2 and TRBJ2-5, the complete variable domain is GAGVSQSPSNKVTEKGKDVELRCDPISGHTALYWYRQSLGQGLEFLIYFQGNSAPDKSGLPSDRFSAERTGGSVSTLTIQRTQQEDSAVYLCASSPGNRAWETQYFGPGTRLLVL.

The chain uses TRBV2 and TRBJ1-2; no definite D call. The germline V gene encodes CDR1 SNHLY and CDR2 FYNNEI. The length of the CDR3 is 14 residues. Trimming cost V 3 bases and J 8 bases, with 16 bases left between them. CDR3 coding DNA: TGTGCCAGCAGTGACGGGCCAGGACTGGGAGGCTACACCTTC. It codes for CASSDGPGLGGYTF. The full variable domain, completed using reference TRBV2 and TRBJ1-2, is EPEVTQTPSHQVTQMGQEVILRCVPISNHLYFYWYRQILGQKVEFLVSFYNNEISEKSEIFDDQFSVERPDGSNFTLKIRSTKLEDSAMYFCASSDGPGLGGYTFGSGTRLTVV.

The chain joins TRBV25-1 to TRBJ1-2, with 7 bases matching TRBD1. Looked up from germline, CDR1 is MGHDK and CDR2 is SYGVNS. This CDR3 has 14 amino acids. V was clipped by 3 bases and J by 5 bases; unmatched bases: 6. CDR3 region: CASSDSLTGYGYTF. CDR3 nucleotides: TGTGCCAGCAGTGATTCCCTGACAGGGTATGGCTACACCTTC.

This clone appeared a few times. The chain has TRBV6-5 and TRBJ2-1, with 8 bases fitting TRBD1. The CDR3 covers 13 residues. Trimming removed 5 bases from V and 7 bases from J; junction bases left unmatched: 4. Per germline, CDR1 MNHEY and CDR2 SVGAGI. The CDR3 loop is CASSRTGTNEQFF. The CDR3 DNA is TGTGCCAGCAGTCGGACAGGGACGAATGAGCAGTTCTTC.

The rearrangement uses TRBV18 and TRBJ2-1, with 8 bases lining up with TRBD2. Germline V gene lookup returns CDR1 KGHSH and CDR2 LQKENI. J gave up 7 bases and V 2 bases, and 10 bases lay outside the gene matches. This CDR3 spans 16 amino acids. CDR3 region: CASSPSEAGVSNEQFF. In DNA form, the CDR3 reads TGTGCCAGCTCACCATCGGAAGCGGGAGTGTCAAATGAGCAGTTCTTC.